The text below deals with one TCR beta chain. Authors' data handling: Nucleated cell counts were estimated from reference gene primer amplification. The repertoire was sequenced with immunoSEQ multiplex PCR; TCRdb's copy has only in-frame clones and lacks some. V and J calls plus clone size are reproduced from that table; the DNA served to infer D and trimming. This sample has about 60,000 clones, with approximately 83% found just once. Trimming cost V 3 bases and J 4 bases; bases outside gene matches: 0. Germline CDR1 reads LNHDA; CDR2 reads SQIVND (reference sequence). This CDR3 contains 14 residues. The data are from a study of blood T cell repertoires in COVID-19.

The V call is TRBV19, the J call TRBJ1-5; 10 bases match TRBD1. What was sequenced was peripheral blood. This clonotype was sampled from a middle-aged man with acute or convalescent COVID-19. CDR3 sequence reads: CASSMGQGNQPQHF. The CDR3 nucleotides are TGTGCCAGTAGTATGGGACAGGGGAATCAGCCCCAGCATTTT.